These T cell receptor beta chains were read from a single sample in a study of T-cell reconstitution after alpha-beta-depleted transplantation in children. Each CDR3 protein gets one entry after TCRdb re-called the PCR reads with MiXCR. The sample carries some 500,000 distinct CDR3 sequences, 32% recorded once. The sequenced sample was PBMCs from the stem cell graft donor, obtained from the stem cell graft. These receptors were obtained from a human donor who donated a stem cell graft to a child with aplastic anemia. Both conserved end residues are trimmed from each CDR3. Each record gives: D gene, J gene, V gene, CDR3 protein. The D gene is left open where the match is weak.

TRBD1	TRBJ2-7	TRBV28	ASKRDRGSGEQY
.	TRBJ2-4	TRBV5-8	ASSFPYSLRAKNIQY
TRBD2	TRBJ2-7	TRBV12-3/TRBV12-4	ASSAEAGVFHEQY
.	TRBJ1-2	TRBV6-5	ASRELTRGYT
.	TRBJ2-1	TRBV20-1	CARAWDTMEHTYNEQF
.	TRBJ1-5	TRBV12-3/TRBV12-4	ASSLVASYSNQPQH
TRBD2	TRBJ2-6	TRBV5-1	ASSLVVAGGSGANVLT
.	TRBJ1-1	TRBV20-1	SAHEQGGMNTEAF
.	TRBJ1-6	TRBV30	AWTAWTASPLH
.	TRBJ2-6	TRBV10-3	ATESTSGANVLT
.	TRBJ1-4	TRBV12-3/TRBV12-4	ASRAGAVEKLF
TRBD1	TRBJ2-1	TRBV7-9	ASTPGGLSYNEQF
.	TRBJ1-3	TRBV5-1	ASSLQGDGNTIY
TRBD2	TRBJ2-1	TRBV29-1	SGSGTSGNNEQF
.	TRBJ2-4	TRBV7-2	ASSHGVAKNIQY
TRBD2	TRBJ2-1	TRBV5-1	ASSMTSGPYNEQF
TRBD2	TRBJ2-1	TRBV12-3/TRBV12-4	ASSLPLAGQKGGEQF
.	TRBJ1-2	TRBV2	ASSAGDFYGYT